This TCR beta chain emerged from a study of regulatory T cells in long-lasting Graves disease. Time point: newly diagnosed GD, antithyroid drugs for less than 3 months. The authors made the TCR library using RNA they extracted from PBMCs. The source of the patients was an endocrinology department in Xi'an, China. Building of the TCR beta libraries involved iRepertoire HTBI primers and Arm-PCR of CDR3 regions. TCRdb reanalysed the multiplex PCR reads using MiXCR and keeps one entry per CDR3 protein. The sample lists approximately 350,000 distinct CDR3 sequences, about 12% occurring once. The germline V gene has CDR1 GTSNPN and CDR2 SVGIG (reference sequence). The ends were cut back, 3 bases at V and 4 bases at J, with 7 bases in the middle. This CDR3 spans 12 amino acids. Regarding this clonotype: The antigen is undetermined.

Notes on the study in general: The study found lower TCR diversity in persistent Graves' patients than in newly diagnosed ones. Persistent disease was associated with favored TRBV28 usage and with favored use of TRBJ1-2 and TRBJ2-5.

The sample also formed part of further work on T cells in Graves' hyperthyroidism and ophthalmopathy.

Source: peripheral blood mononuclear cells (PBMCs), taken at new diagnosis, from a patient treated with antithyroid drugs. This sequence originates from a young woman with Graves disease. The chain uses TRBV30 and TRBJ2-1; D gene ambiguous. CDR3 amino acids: CAWRPTYNEQFF. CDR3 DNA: TGTGCCTGGAGACCAACATACAATGAGCAGTTCTTC.